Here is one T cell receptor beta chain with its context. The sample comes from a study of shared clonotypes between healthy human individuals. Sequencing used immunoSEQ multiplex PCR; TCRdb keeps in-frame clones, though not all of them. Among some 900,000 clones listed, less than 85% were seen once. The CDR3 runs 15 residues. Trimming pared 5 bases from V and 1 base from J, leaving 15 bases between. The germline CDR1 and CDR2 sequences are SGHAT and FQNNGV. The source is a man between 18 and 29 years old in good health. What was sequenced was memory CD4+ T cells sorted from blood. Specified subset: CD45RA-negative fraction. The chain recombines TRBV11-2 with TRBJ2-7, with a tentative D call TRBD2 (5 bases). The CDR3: CASSRGDVTSYEQYF. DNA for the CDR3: TGTGCCAGCAGCCGGGGAGACGTTACATCCTACGAGCAGTACTTC.